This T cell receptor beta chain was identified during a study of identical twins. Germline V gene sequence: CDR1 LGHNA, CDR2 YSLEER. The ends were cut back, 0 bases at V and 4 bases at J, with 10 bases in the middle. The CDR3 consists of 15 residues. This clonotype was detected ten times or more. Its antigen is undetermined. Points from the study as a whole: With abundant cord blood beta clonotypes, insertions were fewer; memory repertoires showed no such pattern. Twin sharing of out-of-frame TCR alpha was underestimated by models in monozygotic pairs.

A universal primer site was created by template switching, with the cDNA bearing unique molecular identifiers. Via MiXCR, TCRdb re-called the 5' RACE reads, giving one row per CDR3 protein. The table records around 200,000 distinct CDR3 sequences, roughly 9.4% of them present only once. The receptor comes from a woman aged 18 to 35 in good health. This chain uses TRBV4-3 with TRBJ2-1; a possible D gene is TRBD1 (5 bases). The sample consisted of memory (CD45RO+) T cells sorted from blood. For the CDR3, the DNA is TGCGCCAGCAGCCAAGATGGGAACAGGTACAATGAGCAGTTCTTC. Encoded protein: CASSQDGNRYNEQFF.